Following are 27 T cell receptor beta chains from one sample sequenced in a study of regulatory T cells in long-lasting Graves disease. Combining iRepertoire HTBI primers with Arm-PCR of CDR3 regions, the authors built TCR beta libraries. TCRdb redid the calling of the multiplex PCR reads with MiXCR, one entry per CDR3 protein. The sample holds 450,000 to 600,000 distinct CDR3 sequences, about 13% seen once. Time point here: newly diagnosed GD, antithyroid drugs for less than 3 months. RNA isolated from PBMCs was used to make the TCR library. The same specimen was also included in a second study, on T cells in Graves' hyperthyroidism and ophthalmopathy.

The starting material was peripheral blood mononuclear cells (PBMCs), obtained at new diagnosis, from a patient treated with antithyroid drugs. The receptors here all came from a man aged 30 to 45 with Graves disease.

This clonotype was picked up many times. This rearrangement joins TRBV24-1 to TRBJ1-2; D gene unclear. The CDR3 extends over 17 amino acids. The germline V gene has CDR1 KGHDR and CDR2 SFDVKD. V lost 3 bases and J 0 bases, leaving 16 bases between the germline ends. CDR3 sequence: CATSDHRVGVANYGYTF. DNA of the CDR3: TGTGCCACCAGTGATCATCGAGTGGGAGTAGCTAACTATGGCTACACCTTC.

This clonotype came up many times. V gene TRBV20-1 combines with J gene TRBJ2-2; the match to TRBD2 covers 11 bases. Germline assignment: CDR1 DFQATT and CDR2 SNEGSKA (reference sequence). Trimming at V came to 1 base and at J to 5 bases, leaving 12 bases not matched to a gene. The CDR3 length is 18 residues. The CDR3: CSARVGLAGGFSTGELFF. DNA of the CDR3: TGCAGTGCTAGAGTAGGGCTAGCGGGAGGATTTAGTACCGGGGAGCTGTTTTTT.

This clonotype came up many times. This chain links TRBV5-1 with TRBJ2-3; TRBD2 aligns across 12 bases. V was pared by 2 bases and J by 4 bases, with 2 bases of the junction left unmatched. The CDR3 runs 15 residues. Looked up from germline, CDR1 is SGHRS and CDR2 is YFSETQ. CDR3 DNA sequence: TGCGCCAGCAGCTTTACTAGCGGGAGGCCAGATACGCAGTATTTT. Protein product: CASSFTSGRPDTQYF.

Details on this clonotype: Possible read error: a much larger clone is one base away. This chain links TRBV20-1 with TRBJ2-1; D remains unclear. Germline assignment: CDR1 DFQATT and CDR2 SNEGSKA (reference sequence). The CDR3 is 15 residues long. CDR3: CSAGEGSPSYSEQFF. The CDR3, as DNA: TGCAGTGCTGGCGAAGGGTCGCCCTCCTACAGTGAGCAGTTCTTC.

This clonotype was seen ten or more times. The chain links TRBV12-3 or TRBV12-4 to TRBJ2-7; weak D call: TRBD2 (5 bases). The CDR3 runs to 13 residues. V lost 5 bases and J lost 1, with 9 bases in between. CDR3 sequence (DNA): TGTGCCAGCAGTCCGCGGGTTTCCTACGAGCAGTACTTC. Translation: CASSPRVSYEQYF.

The CDR3 is CASSESLPGLRTDTQYF. CDR3 coding DNA: TGCGCCAGCAGTGAGTCGCTCCCGGGGCTGCGAACAGATACGCAGTATTTT. This rearrangement joins TRBV10-2 to TRBJ2-3; possibly TRBD1 or TRBD2 for D (5 bases each). The CDR3 spans 17 residues. V lost 0 bases and J lost 3, with 16 bases in between. CDR1 is WSHSY and CDR2 is SAAADI in the germline V gene.

This clonotype was recorded at least ten times. The final CDR3 position lacks the conserved phenylalanine or tryptophan, pointing to a likely read error. The chain employs TRBV7-2 and TRBJ2-7; TRBD1 might be the D (5 bases). This CDR3 is 13 amino acids long. The V end lost 3 bases, the J end lost 3 bases, and 9 bases lay between the germline ends. CDR1 and CDR2 from the germline V gene are SGHTA and FQGNSA. CDR3 bases: TGTGCCAGCAGCTTCGGACACGTCTACGAGCAGTACCTC. It encodes CASSFGHVYEQYL.

In its sample, this clonotype was seen a few times. V and J are TRBV6-2 or TRBV6-3 and TRBJ1-6, with 7 positions matching TRBD1. The length of the CDR3 is 14 residues. Germline values: CDR1 MNHEY, CDR2 SVGEGT. The trim removed 7 bases at V and 4 bases at J, leaving 4 bases unmatched. CDR3 sequence: CASKRGPYNSPLHF. The DNA of the CDR3 is TGTGCCAGCAAGAGGGGGCCATATAATTCACCCCTCCACTTT.

This clonotype was seen ten or more times. V gene TRBV5-6 combines with J gene TRBJ2-1; no firm D call. V lost 6 bases, J lost 6 bases, and 13 bases lay in between. Germline values: CDR1 SGHDT, CDR2 YYEEEE. This CDR3 region has 13 residues. As DNA, the CDR3 is TGTGCCAGCAACCAAGTGGGCCCCAATGAGCAGTTCTTC. Amino acids: CASNQVGPNEQFF.

This clonotype was seen at least ten times. The gene calls are TRBV12-3 or TRBV12-4 and TRBJ2-7; tentative D call: TRBD1 (6 bases). The V gene lost 3 bases and the J gene lost 0 bases, with 9 bases spanning the gap. The CDR3 contains 14 residues. This CDR3 is CASSFDRSSYEQYF. CDR3 DNA sequence: TGTGCCAGCAGTTTCGACAGGTCCTCCTACGAGCAGTACTTC.

This clonotype was seen at least ten times. This chain joins TRBV30 and TRBJ2-1; a weak D match, TRBD2 (6 bases). From germline, CDR1 is GTSNPN and CDR2 SVGIG (reference sequence). The CDR3 has 15 amino acids. The V and J ends lost 0 bases and 8 bases respectively, with 17 bases between them. The CDR3 region is CAWSVSAGGGDEQFF. CDR3 bases: TGTGCCTGGAGTGTATCGGCAGGAGGCGGGGATGAGCAGTTCTTC.

With respect to this clonotype: Since a much larger clone is just one base distant, this may be a read error. The chain is built from TRBV13 and TRBJ2-7; D might be TRBD1 (5 bases). The CDR3 extends over 14 amino acids. V lost 7 bases and J lost 4, with 17 bases in between. The V gene's germline CDR1 is PRHDT and CDR2 FYEKMQ (reference sequence). The CDR3 bases are TGTGCCAGCAACTGGGGCGGTACACAATACGAGCAGTACTTC. Translation: CASNWGGTQYEQYF.

This clonotype was detected only once. V is TRBV12-3 or TRBV12-4 and J is TRBJ2-7, with TRBD1 matching 8 bases. Trimming took 5 bases from V and 5 from J; bases not matched to a gene: 11. The CDR3 is 15 residues long. The CDR3 bases are TGTGCCAGCAGTCCCAGGGCAGGGGGCCGGGACGAGCAGTACTTC. Translation gives CASSPRAGGRDEQYF.

This clonotype occurred a few times. A much larger clonotype is one base distant, so this may be a read error. The chain uses TRBV7-9 and TRBJ2-6, with 7 positions matching TRBD1. The germline V gene has CDR1 SEHNR and CDR2 FQNEAQ (reference sequence). CDR3 length: 16 amino acids. The CDR3 DNA reads TGTGCCGGCAGCAGCCATGACAGGGCTGGGGCCAACGTCCTGACTTTC. This codes for CAGSSHDRAGANVLTF.

The chain links TRBV18 to TRBJ2-5, with 7 positions matching TRBD2. This CDR3 has 15 residues. CDR1 and CDR2 from the germline V gene are KGHSH and LQKENI. V was pared by 3 bases and J by 4 bases, with 8 bases of the junction left unmatched. The CDR3 DNA reads TGTGCCAGCTCACCCGGGGGGAACGAAAGAGAGACCCAGTACTTC. The encoded protein is CASSPGGNERETQYF.

The table lists this clonotype with many counts. This rearrangement joins TRBV4-1 to TRBJ1-5; tentatively, D is TRBD1 (5 bases). V dropped 1 base and J dropped 4 bases, with 11 bases sitting between them. Germline loops: CDR1 MGHRA, CDR2 YSYEKL. The CDR3 consists of 15 residues. The CDR3 nucleotides are TGCGCCAGCAGCCAAGCGTCAGGGATTAATCAGCCCCAGCATTTT. Its protein product is CASSQASGINQPQHF.

This clonotype has a count of ten or more. The rearrangement joins TRBV30 to TRBJ1-2, with a possible D match to TRBD1 (5 bases). The V and J ends lost 8 bases and 8 bases respectively, with 18 bases between them. Germline CDR1 GTSNPN, CDR2 SVGIG (reference sequence). CDR3 length equals 12 residues. CDR3 region: CALTLQGDGYTF. The CDR3 DNA reads as TGTGCCCTCACGCTCCAGGGTGACGGCTACACCTTC.

Ten or more counts support this clonotype. The V gene is TRBV10-3, the J gene TRBJ2-1, with D possibly being TRBD1 (9 bases). The CDR3 covers 15 residues. V lost 4 bases and J lost 7, with 17 bases in between. Germline CDR1 ENHRY, CDR2 SYGVKD. CDR3 sequence (DNA): TGTGCCATCAGTGTAGCGGGACAGGGAAGTAATGAGCAGTTCTTC. It yields the protein CAISVAGQGSNEQFF.

The chain recombines TRBV6-1 with TRBJ2-2; the D call may be TRBD1 or TRBD2 (5 bases each). V lost 10 bases and J 6 bases, leaving 18 bases between the germline ends. This CDR3 comprises 14 residues. Germline CDR1 is MNHNS and CDR2 is SASEGT. The CDR3 loop is CATGVALGAGELFF. Here the CDR3 DNA reads TGTGCCACCGGCGTGGCTCTGGGGGCCGGGGAGCTGTTTTTT.

This clonotype showed up just once. Just one base apart from a much larger clone, this may be a read error. The genes are TRBV27 and TRBJ2-1, with 8 bases matching TRBD2. V dropped 2 bases and J dropped 8; count of bases not matched to a gene: 8. This CDR3 is 15 amino acids long. Per germline, CDR1 MNHEY and CDR2 SMNVEV (reference sequence). CDR3 sequence (DNA): TGTGCCAGCAGTTTAACGGGAGGGCCGGGGGATGAGCAGTTCTTC. Translation gives CASSLTGGPGDEQFF.

This clonotype has ten or more counts. The chain links TRBV25-1 to TRBJ1-1; D may be TRBD1 (6 bases). V was trimmed by 2 bases and J by 1 base, leaving 8 bases between them. Germline-derived CDR1 and CDR2 are MGHDK and SYGVNS. This CDR3 comprises 14 residues. CDR3: CASSEGQRNTEAFF. The CDR3 coding sequence is TGTGCCAGCAGTGAAGGACAGAGGAACACTGAAGCTTTCTTT.

The gene calls are TRBV5-1 and TRBJ2-5; D is possibly TRBD1 (6 bases). The germline gives CDR1 SGHRS, CDR2 YFSETQ. Trimming left V 6 bases short and J 3 bases short, with 12 bases between. The CDR3 extends over 13 amino acids. The CDR3 bases are TGCGCCAGCAACCGGGACACAGAAGAGACCCAGTACTTC. Encoded protein: CASNRDTEETQYF.

This clonotype was picked up many times. The chain combines TRBV5-6 with TRBJ2-1; TRBD2 agrees at 8 bases. Losses at the gene ends were 7 bases for V and 0 bases for J; bases not matched to a gene: 3. Germline CDR1 is SGHDT and CDR2 is YYEEEE. The CDR3 is made up of 14 amino acids. CDR3 region: CASERGSSYNEQFF. The CDR3 region has the DNA TGTGCCAGCGAGCGGGGGAGCTCCTACAATGAGCAGTTCTTC.

This clonotype was recorded many times. Being one base from a much bigger clone, this may be a read error. This rearrangement joins TRBV5-1 to TRBJ2-5, with 7 bases matching TRBD1. CDR1 SGHRS and CDR2 YFSETQ come from the germline V gene. This CDR3 comprises 13 residues. V was pared by 6 bases and J by 7 bases, with 9 bases of the junction left unmatched. The CDR3, as DNA: TGCGCCAGCAACCCGGGACAGAGGGGGACCCAGTACTTC. Its protein product is CASNPGQRGTQYF. Combining the CDR3 with reference TRBV5-1 and TRBJ2-5 gives the whole variable domain KAGVTQTPRYLIKTRGQQVTLSCSPISGHRSVSWYQQTPGQGLQFLFEYFSETQRNKGNFPGRFSGRQFSNSRSEMNVSTLELGDSALYLCASNPGQRGTQYFGPGTRLLVL.

In its sample, this clonotype was seen many times. The V and J genes are TRBV7-9 and TRBJ2-3; D is undetermined. The CDR3 sequence is 17 residues long. V lost 5 bases, J lost 3 bases, and 21 bases lay in between. The germline V gene has CDR1 SEHNR and CDR2 FQNEAQ (reference sequence). The CDR3 sequence: CASSPLSLDPKTDTQYF. For the CDR3, the DNA is TGTGCCAGCAGCCCCCTCTCCCTCGACCCGAAGACAGATACGCAGTATTTT.

This clonotype was found many times. V usage is TRBV12-3 or TRBV12-4 and J usage is TRBJ1-5, with 8 bases that match TRBD1. With V trimmed by 6 bases and J by 6 bases, 4 bases remained unmatched. The CDR3 loop spans 13 amino acids. In nucleotides, the CDR3 is TGTGCCAGCAGATCAGGGGGCGGTCAGCCCCAGCATTTT. Translating gives CASRSGGGQPQHF.

This sequence joins TRBV20-1 and TRBJ2-3; 15 bases map to TRBD2. The CDR3 contains 16 residues. Germline loops: CDR1 DFQATT, CDR2 SNEGSKA (reference sequence). The V segment lost 0 bases and the J segment 8 bases; nucleotides outside the gene matches: 6. DNA for the CDR3: TGCAGTGCTAGAGACCCTGGGACTAGCGGGAGGTTTACGCAGTATTTT. It specifies CSARDPGTSGRFTQYF.